This record concerns one TCR beta chain sequence. The data were taken from a study of blood T cell repertoires in COVID-19. Across the whole study: Samples of COVID-19 (acute and convalescent) were obtained from the United States, Italy and Spain. Nucleic acid was either cDNA or gDNA, and it came from T cells, B-cell-depleted T cells, or PBMCs.

Under the authors' procedure: The authors estimated nucleated cell counts from reference gene primer amplification. The method was immunoSEQ multiplex PCR; TCRdb's version includes in-frame clones alone and lacks a portion of them. That table gives V, J and clone size, and the DNA gave D and trimming. The sample holds some 180,000 clones, approximately 84% seen once. The CDR3 has 14 amino acids. The germline CDR1 and CDR2 sequences are LGHDT and YNNKEL (reference sequence). With 4 bases clipped from V and 9 bases from J, the junction kept 4 bases outside the gene matches. Sample: peripheral blood. J is TRBJ1-6 and V is TRBV3-1 (or the pseudogene TRBV3-2); 9 nucleotides agree with TRBD1. The receptor was derived from a man between 70 and 80 years old with active or convalescent COVID-19. The CDR3 loop is CASSRTGAFSPLHF. CDR3 DNA sequence: TGTGCCAGCAGCCGGACAGGGGCGTTTTCACCCCTCCACTTT.